This TCR beta chain was captured in a study of blood T cell repertoires in COVID-19. This clone was observed a single time. Libraries were prepared by immunoSEQ multiplex PCR; TCRdb keeps only in-frame clonotypes and omits some of them. The data hold nearly 350,000 clones, with approximately 87% observed a single time. Germline V gene sequence: CDR1 MNHEY, CDR2 SVGAGI. The CDR3 runs 14 residues. The V and J ends lost 6 bases and 5 bases, in that order; junction bases with no gene match: 9. The chain has TRBV6-5 and TRBJ2-7, with 8 bases that match TRBD2. The source is a woman aged 45-60 years with COVID-19, enrolled during active disease. The sequencing sample was made of peripheral blood. This CDR3 reads CASRSTGGRNEQYF. For the CDR3, the DNA is TGTGCCAGCAGAAGTACGGGAGGGCGGAACGAGCAGTACTTC.